The rows below give T cell receptor beta chains drawn from one sample of a study of blood T cells in healthy people across ages. Via MiXCR, TCRdb re-called the 5' RACE reads, giving one row per CDR3 protein. The sample lists under 1,100,000 distinct CDR3 sequences; approximately 25% were seen once. The same data also contributed to another study, on T cells of mothers and their children.

The source material was blood. The receptors here all came from a girl aged 2 to 10 in good health. Each CDR3 is given with its conserved first and last residue. A D gene is named only where the DNA matches it firmly. Rows may omit the clone size; those that give it use once, few, many or a size class.

clone_size: few; d_call: NA; j_call: TRBJ1-1; v_call: TRBV5-1; cdr3_nt: TGCGCCAGCAGCTTGGAGTCCCGGGGGGGTACTGAAGCTTTCTTT; cdr3_aa: CASSLESRGGTEAFF
clone_size: few; d_call: NA; j_call: TRBJ1-1; v_call: TRBV4-1; cdr3_nt: TGCGCCAGCAGCGCCCCGCAAGGGGTGGACACTGAAGCTTTCTTT; cdr3_aa: CASSAPQGVDTEAFF
clone_size: few; d_call: NA; j_call: TRBJ2-3; v_call: TRBV12-5; cdr3_nt: TGTGCTAGTGGTTTGGTACTAGCTCGTGGCACAGATACGCAGTATTTT; cdr3_aa: CASGLVLARGTDTQYF
clone_size: few; d_call: NA; j_call: TRBJ2-1; v_call: TRBV15; cdr3_nt: TGTGCCACCAGCAGAGGCCAGTCCTACAATGAGCAGTTCTTC; cdr3_aa: CATSRGQSYNEQFF
clone_size: few; d_call: NA; j_call: TRBJ2-7; v_call: TRBV7-2; cdr3_nt: TGTGCCAGCAGCTTGACCGGTCGTGGCGAGCAGTACTTC; cdr3_aa: CASSLTGRGEQYF
clone_size: NA; d_call: NA; j_call: TRBJ1-6; v_call: TRBV13; cdr3_nt: TGTGCCGGCAAGTGGTGGACCTCCTATAATTCACCCCTCCACTTT; cdr3_aa: CAGKWWTSYNSPLHF
clone_size: NA; d_call: TRBD1; j_call: TRBJ2-5; v_call: TRBV6-5; cdr3_nt: TGTGCCAGCAGTTATACGACAGGGCCGGGAGAGACCCAGTACTTC; cdr3_aa: CASSYTTGPGETQYF
clone_size: NA; d_call: NA; j_call: TRBJ2-7; v_call: TRBV12-3/TRBV12-4; cdr3_nt: TGTGCCAGCAGTTTCGGGGAGATGCGCGAGCAGTACTTC; cdr3_aa: CASSFGEMREQYF
clone_size: NA; d_call: NA; j_call: TRBJ2-7; v_call: TRBV6-2/TRBV6-3; cdr3_nt: TGTGCCAGCAGTGGAAGTGAGGGGCCCTACGAGCAGTACTTC; cdr3_aa: CASSGSEGPYEQYF
clone_size: NA; d_call: NA; j_call: TRBJ2-4; v_call: TRBV20-1; cdr3_nt: TGCAGTGCACCCACAGCCAAAAACATTCAGTACTTC; cdr3_aa: CSAPTAKNIQYF
clone_size: many; d_call: TRBD2; j_call: TRBJ2-1; v_call: TRBV27; cdr3_nt: TGTGCCAGCAGTCCCGGGACTAGCGGCAATAATGAGCAGTTCTTC; cdr3_aa: CASSPGTSGNNEQFF
clone_size: NA; d_call: TRBD2; j_call: TRBJ2-1; v_call: TRBV2; cdr3_nt: TGTGCCAGCATGGAACTAGCGGGGGGGCCTCTTTTCTTC; cdr3_aa: CASMELAGGPLFF
clone_size: NA; d_call: TRBD2; j_call: TRBJ2-5; v_call: TRBV12-3/TRBV12-4; cdr3_nt: TGTGCCAGCAGTACCTTAGGGGCTAGCGGTTCCGAGACCCAGTACTTC; cdr3_aa: CASSTLGASGSETQYF
clone_size: NA; d_call: TRBD1; j_call: TRBJ1-4; v_call: TRBV7-2; cdr3_nt: TGTGCCAGCAGCTTAGACGGCTGGGGACAGGAAAAACTGTTTTTT; cdr3_aa: CASSLDGWGQEKLFF
clone_size: NA; d_call: NA; j_call: TRBJ2-4; v_call: TRBV25-1; cdr3_nt: TGTGCCAGCAGCCCTGACAGACCCAAAAACATTCAGTACTTC; cdr3_aa: CASSPDRPKNIQYF
clone_size: NA; d_call: NA; j_call: TRBJ2-1; v_call: TRBV20-1; cdr3_nt: TGCAGTGCTAGAGATAGCAGGGGAGGGTCCTACAATGAGCAGTTCTTC; cdr3_aa: CSARDSRGGSYNEQFF